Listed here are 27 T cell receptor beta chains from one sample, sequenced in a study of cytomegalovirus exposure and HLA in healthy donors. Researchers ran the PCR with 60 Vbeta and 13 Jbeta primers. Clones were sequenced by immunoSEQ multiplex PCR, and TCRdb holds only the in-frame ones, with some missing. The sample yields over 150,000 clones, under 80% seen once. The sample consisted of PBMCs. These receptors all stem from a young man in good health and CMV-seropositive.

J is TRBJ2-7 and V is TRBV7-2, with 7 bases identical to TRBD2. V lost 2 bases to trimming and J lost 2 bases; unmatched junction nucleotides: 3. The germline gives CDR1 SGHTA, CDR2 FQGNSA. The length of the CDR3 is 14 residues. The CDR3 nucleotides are TGTGCCAGCAGCTTATTGGCGGGAGCCTACGAGCAGTACTTC. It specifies CASSLLAGAYEQYF.

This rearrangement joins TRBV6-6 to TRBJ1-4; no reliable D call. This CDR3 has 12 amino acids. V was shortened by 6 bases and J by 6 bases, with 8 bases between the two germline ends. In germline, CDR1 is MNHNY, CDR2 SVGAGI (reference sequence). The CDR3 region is CASSLPHEKLFF. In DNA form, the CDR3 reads TGTGCCAGCAGCCTCCCCCATGAAAAACTGTTTTTT.

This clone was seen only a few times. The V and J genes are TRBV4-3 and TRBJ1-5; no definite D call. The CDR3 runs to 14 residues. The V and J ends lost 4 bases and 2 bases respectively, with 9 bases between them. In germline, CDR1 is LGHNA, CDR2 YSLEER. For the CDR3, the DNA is TGCGCCAGCAGCCCGGTTAACGGCAATCAGCCCCAGCATTTT. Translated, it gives CASSPVNGNQPQHF.

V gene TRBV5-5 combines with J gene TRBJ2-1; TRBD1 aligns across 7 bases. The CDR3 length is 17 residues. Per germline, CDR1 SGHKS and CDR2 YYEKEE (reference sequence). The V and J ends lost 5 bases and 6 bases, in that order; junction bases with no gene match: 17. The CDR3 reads CASRRNRGQDYLNEQFF. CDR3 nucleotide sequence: TGTGCCAGCAGGCGGAATAGAGGACAGGATTACCTCAATGAGCAGTTCTTC.

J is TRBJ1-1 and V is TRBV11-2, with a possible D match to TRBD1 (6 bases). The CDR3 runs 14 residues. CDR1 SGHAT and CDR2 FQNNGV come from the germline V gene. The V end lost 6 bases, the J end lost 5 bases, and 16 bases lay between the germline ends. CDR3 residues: CASRPGRQGTEAFF. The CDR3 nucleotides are TGTGCCAGCAGACCAGGACGTCAGGGGACTGAAGCTTTCTTT.

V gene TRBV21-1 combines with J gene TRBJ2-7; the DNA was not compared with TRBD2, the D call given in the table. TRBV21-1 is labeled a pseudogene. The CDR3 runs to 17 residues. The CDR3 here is CASSKVTQRGNCYEQYF. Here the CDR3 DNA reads TGTGCCAGCAGCAAAGTCACCCAGCGGGGCAATTGCTACGAGCAGTACTTC.

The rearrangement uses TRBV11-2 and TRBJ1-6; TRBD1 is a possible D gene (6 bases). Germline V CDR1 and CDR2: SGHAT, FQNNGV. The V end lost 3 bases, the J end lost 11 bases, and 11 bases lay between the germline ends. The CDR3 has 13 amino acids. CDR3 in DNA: TGTGCCAGCAGCTTGGGCAGGGGAACACCCCTCCACTTT. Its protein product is CASSLGRGTPLHF. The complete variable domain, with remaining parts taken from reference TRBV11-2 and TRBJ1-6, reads EAGVAQSPRYKIIEKRQSVAFWCNPISGHATLYWYQQILGQGPKLLIQFQNNGVVDDSQLPKDRFSAERLKGVDSTLKIQPAKLEDSAVYLCASSLGRGTPLHFGNGTRLTVT.

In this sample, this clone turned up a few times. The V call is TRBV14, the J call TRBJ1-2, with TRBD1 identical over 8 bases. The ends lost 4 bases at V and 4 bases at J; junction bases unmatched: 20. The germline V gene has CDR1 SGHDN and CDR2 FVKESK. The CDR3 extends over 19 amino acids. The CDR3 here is CASSRTNTGQGARCYGYTF. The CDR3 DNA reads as TGTGCCAGCAGCCGTACAAATACGGGGCAGGGGGCGCGCTGCTATGGCTACACCTTC.

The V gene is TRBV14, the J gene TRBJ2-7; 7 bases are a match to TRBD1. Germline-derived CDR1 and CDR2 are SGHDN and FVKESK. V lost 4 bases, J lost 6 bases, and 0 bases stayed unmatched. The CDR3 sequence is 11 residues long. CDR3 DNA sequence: TGTGCCAGCAGCCCAGGGGGCGAGCAGTACTTC. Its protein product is CASSPGGEQYF. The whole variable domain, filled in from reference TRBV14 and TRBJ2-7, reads EAGVTQFPSHSVIEKGQTVTLRCDPISGHDNLYWYRRVMGKEIKFLLHFVKESKQDESGMPNNRFLAERTGGTYSTLKVQPAELEDSGVYFCASSPGGEQYFGPGTRLTVT.

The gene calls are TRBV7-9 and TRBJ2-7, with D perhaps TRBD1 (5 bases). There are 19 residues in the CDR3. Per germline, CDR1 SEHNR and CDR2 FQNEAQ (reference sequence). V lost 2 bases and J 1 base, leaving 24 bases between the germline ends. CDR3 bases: TGTGCCAGCAGCTTATATGGGGCGAGACCTCCGTCCCCTTCCTACGAGCAGTACTTC. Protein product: CASSLYGARPPSPSYEQYF.

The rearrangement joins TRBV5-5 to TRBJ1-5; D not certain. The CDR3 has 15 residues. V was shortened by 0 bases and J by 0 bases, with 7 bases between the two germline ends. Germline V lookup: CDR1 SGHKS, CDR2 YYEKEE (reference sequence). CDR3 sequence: CASSLALVSNQPQHF. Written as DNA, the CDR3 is TGTGCCAGCAGCTTGGCGCTAGTTAGCAATCAGCCCCAGCATTTT.

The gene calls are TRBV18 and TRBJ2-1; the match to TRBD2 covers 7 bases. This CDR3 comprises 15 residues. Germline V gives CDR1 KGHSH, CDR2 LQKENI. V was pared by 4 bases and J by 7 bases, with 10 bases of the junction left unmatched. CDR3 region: CASSHTETSRNEQFF. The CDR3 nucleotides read TGTGCCAGCTCACACACCGAGACTAGCAGAAATGAGCAGTTCTTC.

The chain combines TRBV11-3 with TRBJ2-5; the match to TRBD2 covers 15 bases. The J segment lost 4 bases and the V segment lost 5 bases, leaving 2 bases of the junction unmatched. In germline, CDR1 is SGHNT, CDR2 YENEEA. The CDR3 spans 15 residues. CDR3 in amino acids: CASSRTSGGAETQYF. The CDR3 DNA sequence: TGTGCCAGCAGCCGGACTAGCGGGGGGGCAGAGACCCAGTACTTC.

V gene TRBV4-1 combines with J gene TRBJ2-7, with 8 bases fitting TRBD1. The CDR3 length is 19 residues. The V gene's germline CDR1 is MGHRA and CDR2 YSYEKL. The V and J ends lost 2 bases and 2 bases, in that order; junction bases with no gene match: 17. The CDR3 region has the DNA TGCGCCAGCAGCCAAATGGCTTTCACGATGGGGACAGGAACCTACGAGCAGTACTTC. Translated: CASSQMAFTMGTGTYEQYF.

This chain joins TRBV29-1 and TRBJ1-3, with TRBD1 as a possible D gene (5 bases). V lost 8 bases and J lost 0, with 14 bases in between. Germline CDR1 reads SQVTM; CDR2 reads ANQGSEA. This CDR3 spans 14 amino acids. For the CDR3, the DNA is TGCAGCTCACGGGGCGGGAGCTCTGGAAACACCATATATTTT. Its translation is CSSRGGSSGNTIYF. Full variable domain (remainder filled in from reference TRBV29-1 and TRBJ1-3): SAVISQKPSRDICQRGTSLTIQCQVDSQVTMMFWYRQQPGQSLTLIATANQGSEATYESGFVIDKFPISRPNLTFSTLTVSNMSPEDSSIYLCSSRGGSSGNTIYFGEGSWLTVV.

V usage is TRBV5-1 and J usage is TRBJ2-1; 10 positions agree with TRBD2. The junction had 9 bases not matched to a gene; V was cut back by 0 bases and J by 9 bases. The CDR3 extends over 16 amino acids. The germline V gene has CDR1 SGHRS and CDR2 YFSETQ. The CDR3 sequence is CASSLGGAGGPGEQFF. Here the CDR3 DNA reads TGCGCCAGCAGCTTGGGAGGAGCGGGGGGGCCTGGTGAGCAGTTCTTC.

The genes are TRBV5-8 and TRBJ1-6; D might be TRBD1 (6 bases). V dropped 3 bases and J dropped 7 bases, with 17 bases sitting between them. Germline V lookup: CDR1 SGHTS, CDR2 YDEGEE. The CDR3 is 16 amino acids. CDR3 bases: TGTGCCAGCAGCTCCAGACAGGTGTCGGGGAATTCACCCCTCCACTTT. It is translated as CASSSRQVSGNSPLHF.

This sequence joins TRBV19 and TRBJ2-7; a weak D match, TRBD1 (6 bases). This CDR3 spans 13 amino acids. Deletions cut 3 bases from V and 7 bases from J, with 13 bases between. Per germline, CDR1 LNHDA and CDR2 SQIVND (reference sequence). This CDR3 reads CASSMGHYREQYF. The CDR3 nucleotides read TGTGCCAGTAGTATGGGACACTATCGGGAGCAGTACTTC.

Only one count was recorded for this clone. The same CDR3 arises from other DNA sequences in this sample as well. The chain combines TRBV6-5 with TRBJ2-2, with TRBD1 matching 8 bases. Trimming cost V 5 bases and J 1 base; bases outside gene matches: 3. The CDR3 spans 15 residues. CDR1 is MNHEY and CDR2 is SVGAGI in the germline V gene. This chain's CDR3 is CASSPGTGNTGELFF. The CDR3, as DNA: TGTGCCAGCAGTCCCGGGACAGGGAACACCGGGGAGCTGTTTTTT.

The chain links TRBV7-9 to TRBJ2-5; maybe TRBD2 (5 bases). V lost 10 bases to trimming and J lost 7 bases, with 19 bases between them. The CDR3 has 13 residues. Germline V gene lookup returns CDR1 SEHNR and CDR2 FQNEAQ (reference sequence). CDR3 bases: TGTGCCATAAACGGACTCGTCAGAGGGACCCAGTACTTC. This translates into CAINGLVRGTQYF.

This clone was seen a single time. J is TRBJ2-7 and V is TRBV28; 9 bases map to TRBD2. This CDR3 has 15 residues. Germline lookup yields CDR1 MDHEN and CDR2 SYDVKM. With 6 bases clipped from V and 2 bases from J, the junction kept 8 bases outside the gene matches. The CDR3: CASRPKRGEAYEQYF. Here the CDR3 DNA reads TGTGCCAGCAGGCCCAAGCGGGGGGAAGCCTACGAGCAGTACTTC.

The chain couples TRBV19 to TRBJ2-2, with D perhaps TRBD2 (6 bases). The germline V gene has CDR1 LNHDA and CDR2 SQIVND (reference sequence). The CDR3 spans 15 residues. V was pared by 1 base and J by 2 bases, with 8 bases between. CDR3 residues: CASSIAGVNTGELFF. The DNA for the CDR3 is TGTGCCAGTAGTATAGCGGGAGTAAACACCGGGGAGCTGTTTTTT.

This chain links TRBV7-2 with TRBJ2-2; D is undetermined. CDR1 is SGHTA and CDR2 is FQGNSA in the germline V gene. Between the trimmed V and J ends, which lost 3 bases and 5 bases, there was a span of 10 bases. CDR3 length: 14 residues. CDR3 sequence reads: CASSLGQATGELFF. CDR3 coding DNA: TGTGCCAGCAGCTTGGGTCAGGCGACCGGGGAGCTGTTTTTT.

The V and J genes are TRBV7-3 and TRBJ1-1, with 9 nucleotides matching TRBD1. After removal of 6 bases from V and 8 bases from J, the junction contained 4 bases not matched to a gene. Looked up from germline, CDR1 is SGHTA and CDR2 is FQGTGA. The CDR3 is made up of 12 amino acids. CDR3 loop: CASRSTGGEAFF. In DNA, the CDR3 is TGTGCCAGCAGATCTACAGGGGGCGAAGCTTTCTTT. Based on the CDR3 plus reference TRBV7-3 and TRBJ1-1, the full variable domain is GAGVSQTPSNKVTEKGKYVELRCDPISGHTALYWYRQSLGQGPEFLIYFQGTGAADDSGLPNDRFFAVRPEGSVSTLKIQRTERGDSAVYLCASRSTGGEAFFGQGTRLTVV.

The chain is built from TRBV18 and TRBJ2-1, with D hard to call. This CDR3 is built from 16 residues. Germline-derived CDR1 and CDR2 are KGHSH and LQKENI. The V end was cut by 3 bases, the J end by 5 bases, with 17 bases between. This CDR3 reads CASSPGTARSDNEQFF. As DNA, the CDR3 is TGTGCCAGCTCACCCGGAACGGCGAGGTCAGACAATGAGCAGTTCTTC.

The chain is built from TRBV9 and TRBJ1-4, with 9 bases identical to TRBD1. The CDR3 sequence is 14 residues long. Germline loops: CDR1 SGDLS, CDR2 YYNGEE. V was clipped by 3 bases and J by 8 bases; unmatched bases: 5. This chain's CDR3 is CASSGDRAAEKLFF. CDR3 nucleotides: TGTGCCAGCAGCGGGGACAGGGCGGCGGAAAAACTGTTTTTT.

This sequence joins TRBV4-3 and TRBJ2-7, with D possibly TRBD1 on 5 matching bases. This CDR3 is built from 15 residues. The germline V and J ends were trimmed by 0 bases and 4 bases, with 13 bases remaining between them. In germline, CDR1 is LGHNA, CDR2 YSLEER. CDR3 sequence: CASSQDQGVGYEQYF. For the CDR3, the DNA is TGCGCCAGCAGCCAAGATCAAGGGGTAGGGTACGAGCAGTACTTC.